This entry lists 14 T cell receptor beta chains sequenced from one sample in a study of long-term antiretroviral therapy in people with HIV. At the survey level, the v3.0 immunoSEQ assay was run. Repertoires were generated with immunoSEQ multiplex PCR, while TCRdb's copy carries only in-frame clones and drops some. There are around 40,000 clones in the sample; 75% to 90% occur only once, and about 4% lies in the top ten. Source: unsorted PBMCs, taken just before starting antiretroviral therapy. Receptors were obtained from a woman under 30 with HIV.

V and J are TRBV9 and TRBJ2-7, with 9 bases lining up with TRBD2. The CDR3 has 16 residues. V dropped 3 bases and J dropped 0; count of bases not matched to a gene: 7. Germline assignment: CDR1 SGDLS and CDR2 YYNGEE. The CDR3 sequence: CASSANLAGSSYEQYF. CDR3 sequence (DNA): TGTGCCAGCAGCGCCAACCTAGCGGGGAGCTCCTACGAGCAGTACTTC.

This sequence joins TRBV7-8 and TRBJ2-3, with 7 bases identical to TRBD2. This CDR3 has 15 residues. Germline CDR1 and CDR2: SGHVS and FQNEAQ. V dropped 7 bases and J dropped 2; count of bases not matched to a gene: 9. The CDR3 coding sequence is TGTGCCAGCATACCAGGACTAGGAGTCACAGATACGCAGTATTTT. Encoded protein: CASIPGLGVTDTQYF.

The V call is TRBV5-6, the J call TRBJ2-7; no reliable D call. CDR3 length equals 11 residues. CDR1 SGHDT and CDR2 YYEEEE come from the germline V gene. V lost 4 bases and J 3 bases, leaving 5 bases between the germline ends. The CDR3 loop is CASSRSYEQYF. In nucleotides, the CDR3 is TGTGCCAGCAGCCGGAGCTACGAGCAGTACTTC.

The rearrangement joins TRBV10-2 to TRBJ1-4; D ambiguous. Deletions cut 7 bases from V and 0 bases from J, with 9 bases between. CDR3 size: 14 residues. The germline gives CDR1 WSHSY, CDR2 SAAADI. CDR3 DNA: TGCGCCAGCACTTGGGGAGCAACTAATGAAAAACTGTTTTTT. It translates to CASTWGATNEKLFF.

The DNA of the CDR3 is TGTGCCAGCAGCGAGGGAGGGGTCACCGGGGAGCTGTTTTTT. Its protein is CASSEGGVTGELFF. The chain recombines TRBV9 with TRBJ2-2; 7 bases fit TRBD2. V gave up 3 bases and J gave up 4 bases; unmatched junction bases: 3. Germline-derived CDR1 and CDR2 are SGDLS and YYNGEE. The length of the CDR3 is 14 residues. The entire variable domain, with the rest obtained from reference TRBV9 and TRBJ2-2, is as follows: DSGVTQTPKHLITATGQRVTLRCSPRSGDLSVYWYQQSLDQGLQFLIQYYNGEERAKGNILERFSAQQFPDLHSELNLSSLELGDSALYFCASSEGGVTGELFFGEGSRLTVL.

The rearrangement uses TRBV9 and TRBJ2-7, with D possibly TRBD2 on 5 matching bases. The CDR3 has 12 residues. Germline V gene data show CDR1 as SGDLS and CDR2 as YYNGEE. Trimming took off 4 bases at V and 5 bases at J, with 10 bases between the two ends. The CDR3 is CASSPRADEQYF. Here the CDR3 DNA reads TGTGCCAGCAGCCCGAGGGCGGACGAGCAGTACTTC.

The genes are TRBV27 and TRBJ1-2; 8 bases fit TRBD1. Germline CDR1 and CDR2: MNHEY and SMNVEV (reference sequence). The ends lost 6 bases at V and 5 bases at J; junction bases unmatched: 5. The CDR3 is made up of 13 amino acids. The DNA for the CDR3 is TGTGCCAGCAGGACAGGGGTGGGGTATGGCTACACCTTC. It encodes CASRTGVGYGYTF.

The rearrangement joins TRBV19 to TRBJ2-1; 10 bases agree with TRBD1. Germline trimming cut 6 bases from V and 1 base from J; bases unmatched to any gene: 6. The germline V gene encodes CDR1 LNHDA and CDR2 SQIVND (reference sequence). This CDR3 is 16 amino acids long. The CDR3 DNA reads TGTGCCAGTAGAAGGACAGGGGGGGGGTCCTACAATGAGCAGTTCTTC. It yields the protein CASRRTGGGSYNEQFF.

The J gene is TRBJ2-1, the V gene TRBV15; 7 bases align to TRBD1. Trimming at V came to 5 bases and at J to 3 bases, leaving 13 bases not matched to a gene. The germline gives CDR1 LNHNV, CDR2 YYDKDF (reference sequence). The CDR3 runs to 17 residues. The CDR3 coding sequence is TGTGCCACCAGCCCTTATGTAGGGGGCCTCCTCTACAATGAGCAGTTCTTC. Its translation is CATSPYVGGLLYNEQFF.

The gene calls are TRBV19 and TRBJ2-1, with TRBD2 matching 9 bases. Trimming at V came to 9 bases and at J to 2 bases, leaving 14 bases not matched to a gene. Germline lookup yields CDR1 LNHDA and CDR2 SQIVND (reference sequence). CDR3 length equals 17 residues. Here the CDR3 DNA reads TGTGCCAGCCGGTCAAGGTTAGCGGGAGCTCCCTACAATGAGCAGTTCTTC. It codes for CASRSRLAGAPYNEQFF.

This clone was seen a single time. This chain connects TRBV7-9 to TRBJ1-4; weak D call: TRBD1 (5 bases). The CDR3 is 15 residues long. CDR1 and CDR2 from the germline V gene are SEHNR and FQNEAQ (reference sequence). Trimming pared 3 bases from V and 4 bases from J, leaving 12 bases between. The CDR3, as DNA: TGTGCCAGCAGCTTCTGGGACGGAGTTAATGAAAAACTGTTTTTT. It is translated as CASSFWDGVNEKLFF.

This clone has only one observation. CDR3 sequence: CASSGQGSEKLFF. The CDR3 DNA follows: TGTGCCAGCAGCGGGCAGGGAAGCGAAAAACTGTTTTTT. The chain recombines TRBV11-2 with TRBJ1-4; possibly TRBD1 for D (5 bases). V was clipped by 5 bases and J by 8 bases, with 12 bases between them. In germline, CDR1 is SGHAT, CDR2 FQNNGV. The CDR3 totals 13 residues.

V is TRBV28 and J is TRBJ2-7; D possibly corresponds to TRBD1 (6 bases). Germline loops: CDR1 MDHEN, CDR2 SYDVKM. The CDR3 is 15 amino acids. With 4 bases removed from V and 2 bases from J, the gap between germline ends came to 15 bases. CDR3 DNA: TGTGCCAGCAGTTCGATCCCGACAGGAGCCTACGAGCAGTACTTC. This sequence encodes CASSSIPTGAYEQYF.

The gene calls are TRBV27 and TRBJ2-7, with D hard to call. This CDR3 is 15 amino acids long. The V gene's germline CDR1 is MNHEY and CDR2 SMNVEV (reference sequence). The V end was cut by 4 bases, the J end by 5 bases, with 18 bases between. CDR3 protein: CASSSNTIKIDEQYF. The CDR3 nucleotides are TGTGCCAGCAGTTCGAACACCATAAAGATCGACGAGCAGTACTTC.